This TCR beta chain stems from a study of T-cell memory formation after mild COVID-19. Study-level findings and limits: Mainly in CM and EM were contracting CD4+ clones; CD8+ were in EMRA. The pre-infection memory compartment contained some responding clones, suggesting cross-reactive memory joined.

TCRdb redid the calling of the 5' RACE reads with MiXCR, one entry per CDR3 protein. The sample consists of about 200,000 distinct CDR3 sequences, around 20% of them appearing once. The table lists this clonotype with a few counts. What it binds is unknown. The CDR3 runs 14 residues. Per the germline V gene, CDR1 is DFQATT and CDR2 is SNEGSKA (reference sequence). Trimming shortened V by 5 bases and J by 2 bases, and 10 bases separated the two germline ends. The TCR originated in an adult woman who had mild COVID-19 (a few samples of this study predate the infection). Cell type and time point are not known. The sample taken for sequencing was PBMCs or a T cell subset sorted from them (not recorded which). The chain uses TRBV20-1 and TRBJ2-6; possible D gene TRBD1, 6 bases. The CDR3 loop is CSAPGQTGANVLTF. As DNA, the CDR3 is TGCAGTGCTCCCGGACAGACTGGGGCCAACGTCCTGACTTTC.